The clone carrying this TCR beta chain was observed at least ten times. This specimen belongs to a study of HIV-infected children after antiretroviral therapy interruption. Across the whole study: All children had CD4+ count above 500 and viral load below 50 copies/ml.

Treatment here: PENTA 11 planned treatment interruption arm or continuous ART arm. RNA-based 3' RACE libraries used unique molecular identifiers. TCRdb independently ran MiXCR on the 3' RACE reads; one entry per CDR3 protein. In the table there are about 86,000 distinct CDR3 sequences, roughly 6.7% of which are singletons. The CDR3 has 14 residues. Germline V CDR1 and CDR2: LNHDA, SQIVND (reference sequence). The J segment lost 6 bases and the V segment lost 5 bases, leaving 9 bases of the junction unmatched. The sequencing here drew on CD45RA+ CD4+ T cells from PBMCs, pooled from several time points, taken from a donor given antiretroviral therapy, either interrupted or continuous. This sample's subset: naive CD4+ CD45RA+ CD45RO- T cells. The chain joins TRBV19 to TRBJ2-7; 8 bases are a match to TRBD1. The sequence derives from a pool of human donors with HIV. The CDR3 DNA reads TGTGCCAGTAGTGATGGACAGGGTAATCTCGAGCAGTACTTC. Its translation: CASSDGQGNLEQYF.